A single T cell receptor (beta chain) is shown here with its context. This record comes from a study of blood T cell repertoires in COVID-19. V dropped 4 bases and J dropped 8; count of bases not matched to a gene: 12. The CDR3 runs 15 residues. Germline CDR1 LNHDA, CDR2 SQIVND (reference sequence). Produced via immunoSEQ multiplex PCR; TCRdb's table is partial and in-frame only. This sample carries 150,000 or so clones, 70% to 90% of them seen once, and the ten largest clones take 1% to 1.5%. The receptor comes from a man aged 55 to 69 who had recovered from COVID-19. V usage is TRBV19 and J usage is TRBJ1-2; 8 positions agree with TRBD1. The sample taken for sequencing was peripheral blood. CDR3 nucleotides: TGTGCCAGTAGTACTCGGACAGGGAGGACTGGGGGCTACACCTTC. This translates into CASSTRTGRTGGYTF.